The rows below give T cell receptor beta chains drawn from one sample of a study of blood T cell repertoires in COVID-19. Clones were read by immunoSEQ multiplex PCR, and TCRdb kept only the in-frame ones, dropping some. The data contain around 150,000 clones, around 77% of them singletons. The material sequenced was peripheral blood. These receptors all come from a middle-aged man with active or convalescent COVID-19. Both conserved end residues are part of each CDR3. D genes are given only for firm matches. Size is omitted from some rows. Given values are once, few, many or a class for expanded clones.

clone size: -; J gene: TRBJ1-5; V gene: TRBV28; D gene: -; CDR3 protein: CASTRDNNSNQPQHF; CDR3 DNA: TGTGCCAGCACAAGGGACAACAATAGCAATCAGCCCCAGCATTTT
clone size: few; J gene: TRBJ1-2; V gene: TRBV2; D gene: -; CDR3 protein: CASSDMNYGYTF; CDR3 DNA: TGTGCCAGCTCGGACATGAACTATGGCTACACCTTC
clone size: -; J gene: TRBJ2-1; V gene: TRBV28; D gene: -; CDR3 protein: CASSPSRGYNEQFF; CDR3 DNA: TGTGCCAGCAGTCCCTCCAGGGGTTACAATGAGCAGTTCTTC
clone size: -; J gene: TRBJ1-1; V gene: TRBV28; D gene: -; CDR3 protein: CAIGGGMNTEAFF; CDR3 DNA: TGTGCTATTGGGGGGGGCATGAACACTGAAGCTTTCTTT
clone size: -; J gene: TRBJ2-5; V gene: TRBV6-2/TRBV6-3; D gene: TRBD2; CDR3 protein: CASSYPRTSGREAQYF; CDR3 DNA: TGTGCCAGCAGTTACCCCCGGACTAGCGGGAGGGAGGCCCAGTACTTC
clone size: -; J gene: TRBJ2-2; V gene: TRBV11-3; D gene: TRBD2; CDR3 protein: CASSLEAGGPNTGELFF; CDR3 DNA: TGTGCCAGCAGCTTAGAAGCGGGAGGGCCGAACACCGGGGAGCTGTTTTTT
clone size: -; J gene: TRBJ1-5; V gene: TRBV10-2; D gene: -; CDR3 protein: CASSGQFLQPQHF; CDR3 DNA: TGCGCCAGCAGTGGACAATTTCTTCAGCCCCAGCATTTT
clone size: -; J gene: TRBJ1-1; V gene: TRBV2; D gene: TRBD1; CDR3 protein: CASRGGQGATEAFF; CDR3 DNA: TGTGCCAGCAGGGGGGGACAGGGTGCCACTGAAGCTTTCTTT
clone size: -; J gene: TRBJ2-3; V gene: TRBV7-9; D gene: -; CDR3 protein: CASRESGSTDTQYF; CDR3 DNA: TGTGCCAGCAGGGAGAGCGGGTCCACAGATACGCAGTATTTT
clone size: -; J gene: TRBJ1-1; V gene: TRBV3-1/TRBV3-2; D gene: -; CDR3 protein: CASSQDWGEMVTFF; CDR3 DNA: TGTGCCAGCAGCCAAGATTGGGGGGAGATGGTTACTTTCTTT
clone size: -; J gene: TRBJ2-1; V gene: TRBV7-2; D gene: -; CDR3 protein: CASSLRAPSSYNEQFF; CDR3 DNA: TGTGCCAGCAGCTTACGCGCTCCTAGCTCCTACAATGAGCAGTTCTTC
clone size: -; J gene: TRBJ2-7; V gene: TRBV19; D gene: TRBD1; CDR3 protein: CASQGAYEQYF; CDR3 DNA: TGTGCCAGTCAGGGGGCCTACGAGCAGTACTTC
clone size: -; J gene: TRBJ2-3; V gene: TRBV3-1/TRBV3-2; D gene: TRBD2; CDR3 protein: CASSQEAGVEDTQYF; CDR3 DNA: TGTGCCAGCAGCCAAGAGGCGGGAGTAGAAGATACGCAGTATTTT
clone size: -; J gene: TRBJ1-2; V gene: TRBV27; D gene: TRBD1; CDR3 protein: CATKLWAQGEYGYTF; CDR3 DNA: TGTGCCACCAAGTTATGGGCCCAGGGGGAATATGGCTACACCTTC
clone size: few; J gene: TRBJ1-6; V gene: TRBV19; D gene: -; CDR3 protein: CARQGPSPLHF; CDR3 DNA: TGTGCCAGACAGGGTCCTTCACCCCTCCACTTT
clone size: -; J gene: TRBJ1-2; V gene: TRBV19; D gene: -; CDR3 protein: CASRMDSLYGYTF; CDR3 DNA: TGTGCCAGTAGGATGGACAGCCTCTATGGCTACACCTTC
clone size: -; J gene: TRBJ2-7; V gene: TRBV7-9; D gene: -; CDR3 protein: CASSKVPIEQYF; CDR3 DNA: TGTGCCAGCAGCAAAGTGCCTATCGAGCAGTACTTC